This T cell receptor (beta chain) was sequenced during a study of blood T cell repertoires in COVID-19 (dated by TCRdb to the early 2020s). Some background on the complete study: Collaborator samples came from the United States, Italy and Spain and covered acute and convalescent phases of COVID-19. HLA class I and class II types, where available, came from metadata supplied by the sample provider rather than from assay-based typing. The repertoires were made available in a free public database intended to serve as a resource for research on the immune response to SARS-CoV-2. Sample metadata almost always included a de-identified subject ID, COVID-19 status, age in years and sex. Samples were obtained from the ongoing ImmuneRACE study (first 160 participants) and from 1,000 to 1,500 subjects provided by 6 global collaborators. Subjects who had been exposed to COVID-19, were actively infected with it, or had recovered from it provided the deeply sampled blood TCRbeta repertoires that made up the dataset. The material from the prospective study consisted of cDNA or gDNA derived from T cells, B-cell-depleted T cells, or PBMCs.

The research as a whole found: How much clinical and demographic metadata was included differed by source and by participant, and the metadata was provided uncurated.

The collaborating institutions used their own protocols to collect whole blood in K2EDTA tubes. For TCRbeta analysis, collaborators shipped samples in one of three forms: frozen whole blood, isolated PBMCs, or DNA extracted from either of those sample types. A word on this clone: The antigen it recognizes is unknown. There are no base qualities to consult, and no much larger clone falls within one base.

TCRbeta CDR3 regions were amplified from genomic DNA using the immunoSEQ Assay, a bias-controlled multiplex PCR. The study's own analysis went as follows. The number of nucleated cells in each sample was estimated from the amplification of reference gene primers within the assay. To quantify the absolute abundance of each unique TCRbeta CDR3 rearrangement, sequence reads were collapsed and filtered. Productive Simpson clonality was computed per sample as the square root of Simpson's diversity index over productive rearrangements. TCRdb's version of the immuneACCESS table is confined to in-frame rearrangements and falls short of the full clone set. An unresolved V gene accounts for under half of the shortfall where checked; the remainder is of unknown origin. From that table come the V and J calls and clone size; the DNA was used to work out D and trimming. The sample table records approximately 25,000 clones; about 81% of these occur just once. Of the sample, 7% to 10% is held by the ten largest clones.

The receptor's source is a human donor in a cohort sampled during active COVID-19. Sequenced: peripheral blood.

The CDR3 in this case is CASSLTPGLAGPGEQYF. The bases read TGTGCCAGCAGCTTAACCCCTGGACTAGCGGGACCAGGCGAGCAGTACTTC. This sequence uses TRBV7-6 and TRBJ2-7, with 12 bases aligning to TRBD2. CDR1 SGHVS and CDR2 FNYEAQ were looked up in the germline V gene. The CDR3 has 17 amino acids, counting the end cysteine and phenylalanine. Only the CDR3 DNA stays, 51 bases, in frame from base 1. V loses 2 bases at its end and J loses 6 bases; junction bases beyond the gene matches: 11.